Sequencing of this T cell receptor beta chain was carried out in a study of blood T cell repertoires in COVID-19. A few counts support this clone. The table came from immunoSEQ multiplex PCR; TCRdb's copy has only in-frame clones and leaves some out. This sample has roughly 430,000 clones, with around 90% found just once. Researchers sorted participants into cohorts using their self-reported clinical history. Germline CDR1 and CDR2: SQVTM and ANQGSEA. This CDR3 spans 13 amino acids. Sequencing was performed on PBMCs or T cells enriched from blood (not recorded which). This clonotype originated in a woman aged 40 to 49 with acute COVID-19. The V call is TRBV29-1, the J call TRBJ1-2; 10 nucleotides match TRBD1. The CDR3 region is CSVDKGQGYGYTF. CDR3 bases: TGCAGTGTGGACAAGGGACAGGGGTATGGCTACACCTTC.